Below, 4 T cell receptor beta chains from the same sample are listed, as sequenced in a study of technical replicates of blood from a few donors. Sequencing was performed with immunoSEQ multiplex PCR; in TCRdb, only in-frame clones are kept and a portion is missing. Here the sample spans about 14,000 clones, about four fifths being singletons. Source material: PBMCs. Receptors originate from a human donor in good health.

The chain employs TRBV29-1 and TRBJ2-5; D is uncertain. CDR3 length: 14 amino acids. Germline V gene data show CDR1 as SQVTM and CDR2 as ANQGSEA. V lost 4 bases to trimming and J lost 1 base, with 13 bases between them. The CDR3, as DNA: TGCAGCGTTGCCCGAGGCCAGATCCAAGAGACCCAGTACTTC. This sequence encodes CSVARGQIQETQYF.

V usage is TRBV6-5 and J usage is TRBJ2-1; maybe TRBD1 (6 bases). The germline CDR1 and CDR2 sequences are MNHEY and SVGAGI. The CDR3 has 12 residues. V lost 2 bases, J lost 9 bases, and 8 bases lay in between. The CDR3 region has the DNA TGTGCCAGCAGTTACCCAGGGGCTGAGCAGTTCTTC. As protein: CASSYPGAEQFF.

The rearrangement uses TRBV5-1 and TRBJ2-5; D remains unclear. V was clipped by 2 bases and J by 2 bases, with 7 bases between them. The germline V gene has CDR1 SGHRS and CDR2 YFSETQ. The CDR3 has 13 amino acids. DNA for the CDR3: TGCGCCAGCAGCTTCACTCTTCAAGAGACCCAGTACTTC. Translating gives CASSFTLQETQYF. The complete variable domain, with remaining parts taken from reference TRBV5-1 and TRBJ2-5, reads KAGVTQTPRYLIKTRGQQVTLSCSPISGHRSVSWYQQTPGQGLQFLFEYFSETQRNKGNFPGRFSGRQFSNSRSEMNVSTLELGDSALYLCASSFTLQETQYFGPGTRLLVL.

The genes are TRBV27 and TRBJ2-3; D might be TRBD1 (5 bases). This CDR3 spans 13 amino acids. The V end was cut by 5 bases, the J end by 6 bases, with 12 bases between. Germline loops: CDR1 MNHEY, CDR2 SMNVEV (reference sequence). DNA for the CDR3: TGTGCCAGCAGTACCCAGTACAGGGATACGCAGTATTTT. This gives the protein CASSTQYRDTQYF.